The present TCR beta chain was sequenced within a study of control samples from healthy donors and cancer patients. Data came from immunoSEQ multiplex PCR; TCRdb stores just in-frame clones and leaves some out. Seen here are roughly 30,000 clones, 70% to 90% observed once, and the top ten hold 3.5% to 5%. This CDR3 has 15 amino acids. In germline, CDR1 is LGHNA, CDR2 YNFKEQ. The V end lost 1 base, the J end lost 9 bases, and 13 bases lay between the germline ends. The TCR originated in a female donor with melanoma. The sample comprised formalin-fixed, paraffin-embedded tissue. The rearrangement uses TRBV4-2 and TRBJ1-6; D unresolved. CDR3 in DNA: TGTGCCAGCAGCCAAGCGGAAGTCCGAGGTTCACCCCTCCACTTT. This encodes CASSQAEVRGSPLHF.